A single sample is the source of the 27 T cell receptor beta chains below, sequenced in a study of blood T cell repertoires in COVID-19. Clones were read by immunoSEQ multiplex PCR, and TCRdb kept only the in-frame ones, dropping some. The sample lists approximately 170,000 clones; around 82% were seen once. The source material was peripheral blood. The receptor source for this set is a woman of 80 years or more with acute or convalescent COVID-19.

This sequence joins TRBV3-1 (or the pseudogene TRBV3-2) and TRBJ2-5; D is ambiguous. Per germline, CDR1 LGHDT and CDR2 YNNKEL (reference sequence). This CDR3 is 11 amino acids long. Deletions cut 4 bases from V and 3 bases from J, with 3 bases between. The CDR3 DNA follows: TGTGCCAGCAGCCTCGAAGAGACCCAGTACTTC. It translates to CASSLEETQYF.

The chain joins TRBV5-1 to TRBJ1-3; TRBD1 might be the D (5 bases). The CDR3 runs to 15 residues. The V gene lost 4 bases and the J gene lost 0 bases, with 11 bases spanning the gap. CDR1 SGHRS and CDR2 YFSETQ come from the germline V gene. The CDR3 DNA reads TGCGCCAGCAGCGCCCAGGGTAGCTCTGGAAACACCATATATTTT. This gives the protein CASSAQGSSGNTIYF.

The gene calls are TRBV28 and TRBJ1-1; D is perhaps TRBD1 (6 bases). This CDR3 comprises 13 residues. CDR1 is MDHEN and CDR2 is SYDVKM in the germline V gene. V dropped 8 bases and J dropped 7 bases, with 17 bases sitting between them. As DNA, the CDR3 is TGTGCCAGCGGCTTGACAGGTACGAGTGAAGCTTTCTTT. Translated: CASGLTGTSEAFF.

The chain is built from TRBV7-8 and TRBJ2-4; TRBD1 agrees at 7 bases. The CDR3 contains 14 residues. After removal of 7 bases from V and 9 bases from J, the junction contained 12 bases not matched to a gene. From germline, CDR1 is SGHVS and CDR2 FQNEAQ. The CDR3 here is CASTKGQSHTIQYF. The CDR3 DNA is TGTGCCAGCACCAAGGGACAGTCGCATACCATTCAGTACTTC.

The genes are TRBV2 and TRBJ1-5; 7 positions agree with TRBD1. CDR3 length equals 15 residues. J gave up 5 bases and V 4 bases, and 8 bases lay outside the gene matches. Germline CDR1 and CDR2: SNHLY and FYNNEI. The CDR3 coding sequence is TGTGCCAGCAGTGCTTTCCGGGACAGCTATCAGCCCCAGCATTTT. Residues: CASSAFRDSYQPQHF.

As DNA, the CDR3 is TGCAGCGTTGTAGAAACAGGCCATGAAAAACTGTTTTTT. The encoded protein is CSVVETGHEKLFF. The chain joins TRBV29-1 to TRBJ1-4; a possible D gene is TRBD1 (5 bases). The CDR3 is made up of 13 amino acids. Germline V gene data show CDR1 as SQVTM and CDR2 as ANQGSEA. The germline V and J ends were trimmed by 4 bases and 6 bases, with 12 bases remaining between them. Supplemented by reference TRBV29-1 and TRBJ1-4, the full variable domain reads SAVISQKPSRDICQRGTSLTIQCQVDSQVTMMFWYRQQPGQSLTLIATANQGSEATYESGFVIDKFPISRPNLTFSTLTVSNMSPEDSSIYLCSVVETGHEKLFFGSGTQLSVL.

This chain uses TRBV5-1 with TRBJ2-3, with a possible D match to TRBD2 (6 bases). Trimming left V 4 bases short and J 3 bases short, with 21 bases between. Germline CDR1 and CDR2: SGHRS and YFSETQ. The CDR3 consists of 17 residues. The CDR3 region is CASSPGPGAWRTDTQYF. CDR3 DNA: TGCGCCAGCAGCCCCGGCCCGGGAGCTTGGAGGACAGATACGCAGTATTTT.

This clone was seen just once. The CDR3 region has the DNA TGCGCCAGCAGCTTGGGTGTTGTGGGGCCTACCGGGGAGCTGTTTTTT. Its protein product is CASSLGVVGPTGELFF. The chain is built from TRBV5-1 and TRBJ2-2, with D possibly matching TRBD1 (5 bases). CDR1 is SGHRS, CDR2 YFSETQ, per germline. V was trimmed by 0 bases and J by 5 bases, leaving 14 bases between them. The CDR3 consists of 16 residues.

V and J are TRBV12-5 and TRBJ2-2; TRBD1 is a possible D gene (6 bases). V lost 7 bases to trimming and J lost 5 bases, with 11 bases between them. Germline V CDR1 and CDR2: LGHNT, FRNRAP. The CDR3 is 13 residues long. In nucleotides, the CDR3 is TGTGCTAGTGATACCACAGGGACCGGGGAGCTGTTTTTT. The encoded protein is CASDTTGTGELFF.

V gene TRBV30 combines with J gene TRBJ2-7, with a tentative D call TRBD2 (6 bases). Trimming left V 3 bases short and J 0 bases short, with 9 bases between. This CDR3 has 13 residues. Germline V lookup: CDR1 GTSNPN, CDR2 SVGIG (reference sequence). The CDR3 here is CAWRVGGSYEQYF. The CDR3 nucleotides read TGTGCCTGGAGGGTGGGGGGCTCCTACGAGCAGTACTTC.

The chain uses TRBV5-1 and TRBJ2-2; TRBD1 is a possible D gene (5 bases). V was trimmed by 2 bases and J by 2 bases, leaving 13 bases between them. Per germline, CDR1 SGHRS and CDR2 YFSETQ. This CDR3 comprises 16 residues. The CDR3: CASSFQGILNTGELFF. The CDR3 coding sequence is TGCGCCAGCAGCTTCCAGGGAATATTAAACACCGGGGAGCTGTTTTTT. Full variable domain (remainder filled in from reference TRBV5-1 and TRBJ2-2): KAGVTQTPRYLIKTRGQQVTLSCSPISGHRSVSWYQQTPGQGLQFLFEYFSETQRNKGNFPGRFSGRQFSNSRSEMNVSTLELGDSALYLCASSFQGILNTGELFFGEGSRLTVL.

The chain uses TRBV2 and TRBJ2-2; no definite D call. The CDR3 sequence is 11 residues long. Germline V gene sequence: CDR1 SNHLY, CDR2 FYNNEI. V was trimmed by 8 bases and J by 9 bases, leaving 10 bases between them. This CDR3 is CASSEERELFF. The CDR3 coding sequence is TGTGCCAGCTCTGAGGAAAGGGAGCTGTTTTTT.

The chain combines TRBV7-2 with TRBJ2-5; the match to TRBD2 covers 9 bases. The V and J ends lost 11 bases and 2 bases, in that order; junction bases with no gene match: 12. Per germline, CDR1 SGHTA and CDR2 FQGNSA. The CDR3 is 15 residues long. DNA of the CDR3: TGTGCCTCCACGTGGGCAGCGGGGGGACAAGAGACCCAGTACTTC. Protein product: CASTWAAGGQETQYF.

The rearrangement links TRBV19 to TRBJ2-1; 8 bases are a match to TRBD2. The CDR3 length is 16 residues. Trimming cost V 6 bases and J 0 bases; bases outside gene matches: 7. Germline lookup yields CDR1 LNHDA and CDR2 SQIVND (reference sequence). The CDR3 sequence is CASRRAGASSYNEQFF. As DNA, the CDR3 is TGTGCCAGTAGACGAGCGGGGGCCTCCTCCTACAATGAGCAGTTCTTC.

The V gene is TRBV3-1 (or the pseudogene TRBV3-2), the J gene TRBJ2-7, with D possibly matching TRBD2 (5 bases). The CDR3 extends over 13 amino acids. V was pared by 1 base and J by 1 base, with 5 bases between. The germline gives CDR1 LGHDT, CDR2 YNNKEL (reference sequence). CDR3 in DNA: TGTGCCAGCAGCCAAGCGGGGTCCTACGAGCAGTACTTC. Protein product: CASSQAGSYEQYF.

The chain carries TRBV7-9 and TRBJ1-1, with TRBD1 identical over 9 bases. The CDR3 contains 15 residues. After removal of 5 bases from V and 5 bases from J, the junction contained 9 bases not matched to a gene. Germline values: CDR1 SEHNR, CDR2 FQNEAQ (reference sequence). The CDR3 region is CASSPGDRVFTEAFF. The CDR3 DNA reads TGTGCCAGCAGCCCTGGGGACAGGGTTTTTACTGAAGCTTTCTTT.

J is TRBJ2-2 and V is TRBV5-4; D perhaps matches TRBD1 (5 bases). CDR3 length equals 14 residues. V was clipped by 2 bases and J by 6 bases, with 11 bases between them. Per the germline V gene, CDR1 is SGHNT and CDR2 is YYREEE (reference sequence). CDR3 nucleotide sequence: TGTGCCAGCAGCTTCCCAGGGAAGGCCGGGGAGCTGTTTTTT. Translated, it gives CASSFPGKAGELFF.

The chain has TRBV27 and TRBJ2-1; D is unresolved. The CDR3 extends over 13 amino acids. Trimming took 3 bases from V and 7 from J, leaving 10 bases between them. Germline V CDR1 and CDR2: MNHEY, SMNVEV (reference sequence). This CDR3 reads CASSFRPGNEQFF. The CDR3 DNA is TGTGCCAGCAGTTTCCGACCCGGGAATGAGCAGTTCTTC.

The chain joins TRBV19 to TRBJ2-3; 7 nucleotides agree with TRBD2. Germline CDR1 reads LNHDA; CDR2 reads SQIVND (reference sequence). CDR3 length equals 15 residues. After removal of 6 bases from V and 0 bases from J, the junction contained 6 bases not matched to a gene. CDR3 protein: CASSYSGGSTDTQYF. The DNA for the CDR3 is TGTGCCAGTAGCTACTCCGGGGGGAGCACAGATACGCAGTATTTT.

The table lists this clone with a few counts. The chain links TRBV5-1 to TRBJ1-2; 7 bases are a match to TRBD1. The CDR3 runs 13 residues. The V segment lost 4 bases and the J segment 2 bases; nucleotides outside the gene matches: 2. Looked up from germline, CDR1 is SGHRS and CDR2 is YFSETQ. The CDR3 protein is CASSGTVNYGYTF. CDR3 in DNA: TGCGCCAGCAGCGGGACAGTGAACTATGGCTACACCTTC.

The J gene is TRBJ2-1, the V gene TRBV6-2 or TRBV6-3; 9 bases line up with TRBD2. The CDR3 length is 15 residues. CDR1 is MNHEY and CDR2 is SVGEGT in the germline V gene. With 6 bases clipped from V and 0 bases from J, the junction kept 3 bases outside the gene matches. The CDR3 sequence: CASSLAGNSYNEQFF. In DNA form, the CDR3 reads TGTGCCAGCAGCCTAGCGGGGAACTCCTACAATGAGCAGTTCTTC.

The chain recombines TRBV5-1 with TRBJ1-1; 7 bases line up with TRBD1. CDR1 is SGHRS and CDR2 is YFSETQ in the germline V gene. The CDR3 length is 15 residues. J lost 7 bases, V lost 0 bases, and 9 bases had no gene match. The CDR3 DNA reads as TGCGCCAGCAGCTTGGATGGCAGGGGGGCGGGTGAAGCTTTCTTT. It is translated as CASSLDGRGAGEAFF.

The chain couples TRBV27 to TRBJ2-5; the D gene is possibly TRBD2 (6 bases). V was trimmed by 1 base and J by 4 bases, leaving 10 bases between them. Germline V CDR1 and CDR2: MNHEY, SMNVEV (reference sequence). The CDR3 is 14 amino acids. For the CDR3, the DNA is TGTGCCAGCAGTTTATTGGGGCGGGGAGAGACCCAGTACTTC. This translates into CASSLLGRGETQYF.

V gene TRBV7-2 combines with J gene TRBJ2-3; 12 bases agree with TRBD1. Per the germline V gene, CDR1 is SGHTA and CDR2 is FQGNSA. V lost 5 bases and J lost 4; bases outside the gene matches: 16. The CDR3 runs to 19 residues. The CDR3 protein is CASSKPGTGGGGGPDTQYF. The CDR3 DNA follows: TGTGCCAGCAGCAAGCCCGGGACAGGGGGCGGGGGAGGCCCAGATACGCAGTATTTT.

This clone was counted once. The rearrangement uses TRBV11-2 and TRBJ1-1; 8 bases align to TRBD1. Germline trimming cut 4 bases from V and 4 bases from J; bases unmatched to any gene: 5. The CDR3 covers 14 residues. Germline-derived CDR1 and CDR2 are SGHAT and FQNNGV. The CDR3 DNA sequence: TGTGCCAGCAGCTCTCAGGGGGCTGGCACTGAAGCTTTCTTT. Amino acids: CASSSQGAGTEAFF.

The chain joins TRBV6-1 to TRBJ1-6, with D uncertain. Between the trimmed V and J ends, which lost 1 base and 7 bases, there was a span of 8 bases. Germline-derived CDR1 and CDR2 are MNHNS and SASEGT. This CDR3 is 14 amino acids long. The CDR3 DNA is TGTGCCAGCAGTGAAGATATGGCAAATTCACCCCTCCACTTT. It specifies CASSEDMANSPLHF.

The rearrangement joins TRBV19 to TRBJ1-1; 9 bases are a match to TRBD1. The CDR3 consists of 14 residues. Looked up from germline, CDR1 is LNHDA and CDR2 is SQIVND (reference sequence). V was clipped by 8 bases and J by 3 bases; unmatched bases: 7. CDR3 loop: CASLDRGGYTEAFF. In DNA form, the CDR3 reads TGTGCCAGTCTGGACAGGGGAGGGTACACTGAAGCTTTCTTT.